Each of the 29 T cell receptor beta chains below was sequenced from the same sample in a study of T cell responses to AZD1222 COVID-19 vaccine. Assay: immunoSEQ multiplex PCR; the TCRdb copy retains only in-frame clones and omits some. The sample includes more than 120,000 clones, 86% of them seen just once. The sequenced sample was peripheral blood, obtained 28 days after the second AZD1222 dose. The receptor source for this set is an adult who received the AZD1222 COVID-19 vaccine.

The chain joins TRBV9 to TRBJ2-1; TRBD2 might be the D (5 bases). The CDR3 has 13 residues. Per germline, CDR1 SGDLS and CDR2 YYNGEE. V lost 0 bases to trimming and J lost 9 bases, with 10 bases between them. The CDR3 region is CASSVVEGGEQFF. CDR3 sequence (DNA): TGTGCCAGCAGCGTAGTCGAGGGCGGTGAGCAGTTCTTC.

This sequence joins TRBV15 and TRBJ1-2, with a tentative D call TRBD1 (5 bases). The CDR3 loop spans 15 amino acids. The V gene's germline CDR1 is LNHNV and CDR2 YYDKDF (reference sequence). Trimming stripped 0 bases from V and 1 base from J, with 9 bases between. CDR3 sequence (DNA): TGTGCCACCAGCAGAGAGAGGGGCTTTAACTATGGCTACACCTTC. This sequence encodes CATSRERGFNYGYTF.

The chain employs TRBV4-2 and TRBJ2-5, with 9 bases aligning to TRBD1. CDR1 and CDR2 from the germline V gene are LGHNA and YNFKEQ. V dropped 1 base and J dropped 2; count of bases not matched to a gene: 2. The CDR3 consists of 15 residues. In DNA form, the CDR3 reads TGTGCCAGCAGCCAAGGGACAGGGGTGCAAGAGACCCAGTACTTC. Amino acids: CASSQGTGVQETQYF.

The chain combines TRBV19 with TRBJ2-7; TRBD2 matches at 7 bases. In germline, CDR1 is LNHDA, CDR2 SQIVND (reference sequence). Trimming at V came to 5 bases and at J to 4 bases, leaving 8 bases not matched to a gene. CDR3 length equals 14 residues. CDR3 DNA: TGTGCCAGTAGTCCCACCGGGACTACATACGAGCAGTACTTC. Translated, it gives CASSPTGTTYEQYF.

V is TRBV3-1 (or the pseudogene TRBV3-2) and J is TRBJ1-4; 7 bases match TRBD1. The CDR3 totals 14 residues. V lost 5 bases to trimming and J lost 8 bases; unmatched junction nucleotides: 8. Looked up from germline, CDR1 is LGHDT and CDR2 is YNNKEL (reference sequence). The CDR3 nucleotides read TGTGCCAGCAGCGAACGGACAGGTAACGAAAAACTGTTTTTT. It encodes CASSERTGNEKLFF.

The gene calls are TRBV27 and TRBJ2-7; D gene unclear. Germline assignment: CDR1 MNHEY and CDR2 SMNVEV (reference sequence). V was shortened by 0 bases and J by 4 bases, with 10 bases between the two germline ends. The CDR3 has 14 residues. The CDR3 reads CASSLSIGGYEQYF. The CDR3 DNA reads as TGTGCCAGCAGTTTATCGATAGGTGGATACGAGCAGTACTTC.

Written as DNA, the CDR3 is TGTGCCAGCAGTTACTCGCTAGCCAGGGGAAGAGATGGCTACACCTTC. This codes for CASSYSLARGRDGYTF. The J gene is TRBJ1-2, the V gene TRBV6-6; D is perhaps TRBD1 (6 bases). The CDR3 loop spans 16 amino acids. Trimming pared 0 bases from V and 6 bases from J, leaving 17 bases between. Germline assignment: CDR1 MNHNY and CDR2 SVGAGI (reference sequence).

J is TRBJ2-3 and V is TRBV10-3; tentatively, D is TRBD1 or TRBD2 (7 bases each). Deletions cut 0 bases from V and 2 bases from J, with 15 bases between. Germline values: CDR1 ENHRY, CDR2 SYGVKD. CDR3 length: 17 amino acids. Here the CDR3 DNA reads TGTGCCATCAGTGAGTCTAGGGGGCGGGGGATCACAGATACGCAGTATTTT. Translated: CAISESRGRGITDTQYF.

V gene TRBV27 combines with J gene TRBJ2-5; 10 bases are shared with TRBD2. Germline CDR1 reads MNHEY; CDR2 reads SMNVEV (reference sequence). The CDR3 runs to 13 residues. Unmatched junction bases numbered 4, after V lost 8 bases and J lost 4 bases. CDR3 loop: CASGRLAGETQYF. The CDR3 DNA is TGTGCCAGCGGAAGACTAGCGGGAGAGACCCAGTACTTC.

The chain has TRBV10-2 and TRBJ1-4; D uncertain. With 4 bases removed from V and 4 bases from J, the gap between germline ends came to 7 bases. Germline V gives CDR1 WSHSY, CDR2 SAAADI. CDR3 length equals 13 residues. CDR3 DNA: TGCGCCAGCAGTGCTGGGGATAATGAAAAACTGTTTTTT. Translated, it gives CASSAGDNEKLFF.

In its sample, this clone was seen once. The chain links TRBV7-2 to TRBJ2-7, with a weak D call TRBD2 (6 bases). The CDR3 is 14 amino acids. The V gene lost 5 bases and the J gene lost 3 bases, with 14 bases spanning the gap. The germline V gene encodes CDR1 SGHTA and CDR2 FQGNSA. CDR3 sequence (DNA): TGTGCCAGCAGCGTCAGCGGGCGTAACTACGAGCAGTACTTC. This encodes CASSVSGRNYEQYF.

V gene TRBV15 combines with J gene TRBJ2-7, with 9 positions matching TRBD1. CDR1 and CDR2 from the germline V gene are LNHNV and YYDKDF (reference sequence). V was pared by 1 base and J by 4 bases, with 8 bases of the junction left unmatched. CDR3 length: 16 amino acids. CDR3 nucleotide sequence: TGTGCCACCAGCAGAGGGACCGGACAGGGGATTTACGAGCAGTACTTC. Amino acids: CATSRGTGQGIYEQYF.

The rearrangement uses TRBV20-1 and TRBJ2-7, with D possibly TRBD1 on 5 matching bases. The germline V gene has CDR1 DFQATT and CDR2 SNEGSKA (reference sequence). CDR3 length: 11 residues. V shed 5 bases and J shed 3 bases, with 8 bases lying between them. The CDR3 DNA reads TGCAGTGCTGCACAGGTCTACGAGCAGTACTTC. It encodes CSAAQVYEQYF.

This clone has only a few counts. The genes are TRBV19 and TRBJ1-5; D is possibly TRBD1 (6 bases). CDR3 length: 14 amino acids. Trimming took 3 bases from V and 7 from J, leaving 13 bases between them. The germline V gene has CDR1 LNHDA and CDR2 SQIVND (reference sequence). The DNA for the CDR3 is TGTGCCAGTAGTATCCAGGACAGTAAACAGCCCCAGCATTTT. This encodes CASSIQDSKQPQHF.

The chain joins TRBV28 to TRBJ1-5; tentative D call: TRBD1 (6 bases). V shed 6 bases and J shed 6 bases, with 12 bases lying between them. The CDR3 runs to 13 residues. Germline V CDR1 and CDR2: MDHEN, SYDVKM. The CDR3 DNA sequence: TGTGCCAGCAGATCACAGGGAGTTCAGCCCCAGCATTTT. Translating gives CASRSQGVQPQHF.

This chain connects TRBV19 to TRBJ1-6; 7 bases line up with TRBD1. The germline V gene has CDR1 LNHDA and CDR2 SQIVND (reference sequence). V trimming: 3 bases; J trimming: 7 bases; junction bases outside the gene matches: 3. This CDR3 comprises 14 residues. CDR3 sequence: CASSIRQGNSPLHF. The CDR3 DNA reads TGTGCCAGTAGTATCCGACAGGGCAATTCACCCCTCCACTTT.

The chain combines TRBV6-5 with TRBJ2-7; 8 nucleotides line up with TRBD2. Germline trimming cut 7 bases from V and 2 bases from J; bases unmatched to any gene: 7. CDR1 is MNHEY, CDR2 SVGAGI, per germline. The CDR3 spans 14 residues. The CDR3 sequence is CASIEREGAYEQYF. The CDR3 coding sequence is TGTGCCAGCATCGAACGGGAGGGGGCCTACGAGCAGTACTTC.

The CDR3 nucleotides are TGTGCCAGCAGCCGGGAGGAGTGGAGTGGAGAGCAGTACTTC. It translates to CASSREEWSGEQYF. The J gene is TRBJ2-7, the V gene TRBV6-5; 7 nucleotides match TRBD2. The CDR3 is 14 amino acids. Germline CDR1 and CDR2: MNHEY and SVGAGI. With V trimmed by 6 bases and J by 7 bases, 12 bases remained unmatched.

The rearrangement links TRBV15 to TRBJ2-5, with TRBD1 matching over 10 bases. Germline values: CDR1 LNHNV, CDR2 YYDKDF (reference sequence). The CDR3 runs to 16 residues. The ends lost 5 bases at V and 5 bases at J; junction bases unmatched: 11. For the CDR3, the DNA is TGTGCCACCAGCCCCCGCGACAGGGGGCGTGGGGAGACCCAGTACTTC. The encoded protein is CATSPRDRGRGETQYF.

Concerning this clone: A junction boundary mismatches the germline segment, possibly from a read error. This chain connects TRBV7-7 to TRBJ2-7, with D maybe TRBD1 (7 bases). CDR3 size: 15 residues. Looked up from germline, CDR1 is SSHAT and CDR2 is FNYEAQ (reference sequence). This chain's CDR3 is CASSPSSGGSYEQYF. DNA of the CDR3: TGTGCTAGCAGCCCATCCTCAGGGGGGTCCTACGAGCAGTACTTC.

CDR3 in DNA: TGCGCCAGCAGCTTCCAAACAGGGGATTTTGGCTACACCTTC. Its translation is CASSFQTGDFGYTF. The V gene is TRBV5-1, the J gene TRBJ1-2; 7 bases match TRBD1. The J segment lost 7 bases and the V segment lost 2 bases, leaving 8 bases of the junction unmatched. The CDR3 covers 14 residues. The V gene's germline CDR1 is SGHRS and CDR2 YFSETQ.

This chain joins TRBV30 and TRBJ1-6, with 9 bases matching TRBD1. Germline values: CDR1 GTSNPN, CDR2 SVGIG (reference sequence). V lost 5 bases and J lost 9; bases outside the gene matches: 8. The CDR3 totals 14 residues. DNA of the CDR3: TGTGCCTGGCGAGGGACAGGGAGGGGTTCACCCCTCCACTTT. It encodes CAWRGTGRGSPLHF.

The rearrangement links TRBV18 to TRBJ1-6; 9 nucleotides line up with TRBD1. The germline V gene encodes CDR1 KGHSH and CDR2 LQKENI. Trimming cost V 0 bases and J 7 bases; bases outside gene matches: 1. The CDR3 is 15 amino acids. The CDR3 bases are TGTGCCAGCTCACCACCGGGACAGGGAAATTCACCCCTCCACTTT. It yields the protein CASSPPGQGNSPLHF. Variable domain in full (rest from reference TRBV18 and TRBJ1-6): NAGVMQNPRHLVRRRGQEARLRCSPMKGHSHVYWYRQLPEEGLKFMVYLQKENIIDESGMPKERFSAEFPKEGPSILRIQQVVRGDSAAYFCASSPPGQGNSPLHFGNGTRLTVT.

The chain's CDR3 is CASSAPGGSGSRSYNEQFF. In nucleotides, the CDR3 is TGTGCCAGCAGCGCCCCGGGGGGTAGCGGGAGCCGCTCCTACAATGAGCAGTTCTTC. The chain links TRBV7-8 to TRBJ2-1, with TRBD2 identical over 9 bases. The V and J ends lost 5 bases and 0 bases, in that order; junction bases with no gene match: 14. The germline V gene has CDR1 SGHVS and CDR2 FQNEAQ. This CDR3 has 19 residues.

This rearrangement joins TRBV18 to TRBJ2-1, with a possible D match to TRBD1 (5 bases). The CDR3 spans 14 residues. V shed 2 bases and J shed 6 bases, with 11 bases lying between them. Germline V gene lookup returns CDR1 KGHSH and CDR2 LQKENI. As DNA, the CDR3 is TGTGCCAGCTCACCAATGGGGCTTGCCAATGAGCAGTTCTTC. Amino acid sequence: CASSPMGLANEQFF.

V gene TRBV27 combines with J gene TRBJ2-2; D is unresolved. The CDR3 runs 12 residues. Germline V gene sequence: CDR1 MNHEY, CDR2 SMNVEV (reference sequence). With 2 bases removed from V and 4 bases from J, the gap between germline ends came to 2 bases. CDR3 residues: CASSLLTGELFF. The CDR3 DNA sequence: TGTGCCAGCAGTTTACTCACCGGGGAGCTGTTTTTT.

The rearrangement joins TRBV27 to TRBJ1-1, with unresolved D. CDR1 and CDR2 from the germline V gene are MNHEY and SMNVEV (reference sequence). Trimming shortened V by 8 bases and J by 4 bases, and 14 bases separated the two germline ends. This CDR3 spans 13 amino acids. CDR3: CASSPSGSTEAFF. The CDR3 region has the DNA TGTGCCAGCTCCCCCTCAGGTTCCACTGAAGCTTTCTTT.

V is TRBV7-8 and J is TRBJ1-6, with a weak D call TRBD1 (5 bases). The V gene's germline CDR1 is SGHVS and CDR2 FQNEAQ. The CDR3 contains 15 residues. Trimming stripped 5 bases from V and 0 bases from J, with 8 bases between. CDR3 sequence reads: CASSQRGSYNSPLHF. As DNA, the CDR3 is TGTGCCAGCAGCCAAAGGGGCTCCTATAATTCACCCCTCCACTTT. Filled out from reference TRBV7-8 and TRBJ1-6, the complete variable domain reads GAGVSQSPRYKVAKRGQDVALRCDPISGHVSLFWYQQALGQGPEFLTYFQNEAQLDKSGLPSDRFFAERPEGSVSTLKIQRTQQEDSAVYLCASSQRGSYNSPLHFGNGTRLTVT.

The CDR3 DNA reads as TGTGCCAGCAGTTTGAAGCCGCTAGGAGGATACACTGAAGCTTTCTTT. It yields the protein CASSLKPLGGYTEAFF. This sequence joins TRBV27 and TRBJ1-1; D unclear. CDR3 length equals 16 residues. CDR1 is MNHEY, CDR2 SMNVEV, per germline (reference sequence). V was cut by 3 bases and J by 3 bases, with 17 bases left in between.